What follows are 5 T cell receptor beta chains derived from one specimen sequenced in a study of blood T cell repertoires in COVID-19. The protocol was immunoSEQ multiplex PCR, while the TCRdb copy is restricted to in-frame clones and leaves out a portion. The sample holds hundreds of thousands of clones, over 85% seen once. The sequenced material came from peripheral blood. Receptor source: a woman in her twenties or thirties with COVID-19, enrolled during active disease.

This sequence joins TRBV6-1 and TRBJ2-1; 15 bases are a match to TRBD2. This CDR3 region has 21 residues. Germline V gene lookup returns CDR1 MNHNS and CDR2 SASEGT. The junction had 17 bases not matched to a gene; V was cut back by 1 base and J by 7 bases. The CDR3 DNA is TGTGCCAGCAGTGAAGTGGGTGGACTAGCGGGGGGGGCGGATAGGAGAAATGAGCAGTTCTTC. Amino acid sequence: CASSEVGGLAGGADRRNEQFF.

This clone was seen a single time. V usage is TRBV10-2 and J usage is TRBJ1-6, with 7 bases identical to TRBD1. Germline V gene sequence: CDR1 WSHSY, CDR2 SAAADI. V was clipped by 0 bases and J by 7 bases; unmatched bases: 9. The CDR3 is made up of 17 amino acids. CDR3: CASSESRKTGVNSPLHF. In DNA, the CDR3 is TGCGCCAGCAGTGAGTCTAGGAAAACAGGGGTAAATTCACCCCTCCACTTT.

The CDR3, as DNA: TGTGCCAGCAGCTTGTTAACGGATAATTCACCCCTCCACTTT. It is translated as CASSLLTDNSPLHF. V gene TRBV11-1 combines with J gene TRBJ1-6; D not resolved. Trimming cost V 3 bases and J 5 bases, with 8 bases left between them. There are 14 residues in the CDR3. Germline CDR1 is SGHAT and CDR2 is FQDESV (reference sequence).

This chain joins TRBV3-1 (or the pseudogene TRBV3-2) and TRBJ1-4; D not resolved. CDR1 is LGHDT and CDR2 is YNNKEL in the germline V gene (reference sequence). CDR3 length equals 15 residues. Trimming removed 0 bases from V and 8 bases from J, with 13 bases in between. CDR3 sequence: CASSQDRYSREKLFF. In DNA form, the CDR3 reads TGTGCCAGCAGCCAAGATCGGTACAGCCGAGAAAAACTGTTTTTT.

The chain uses TRBV6-5 and TRBJ1-1; 7 nucleotides align to TRBD1. The CDR3 length is 12 residues. The J segment lost 8 bases and the V segment lost 2 bases, leaving 2 bases of the junction unmatched. In germline, CDR1 is MNHEY, CDR2 SVGAGI. The CDR3 loop is CASSYQQGEAFF. DNA of the CDR3: TGTGCCAGCAGTTACCAACAGGGGGAAGCTTTCTTT.